The 31 T cell receptor beta chains given below trace back to one sample, sequenced in a study of shared clonotypes between healthy human individuals. Sequenced by immunoSEQ multiplex PCR; TCRdb stores in-frame clones only, minus some. The data show roughly 2.4 million clones, approximately 96% seen once. The sequenced sample was naive CD4+ T cells sorted from blood. The subset was: CD45RA+ positively selected. These receptors were collected from a man aged 18-30 years in good health.

The gene calls are TRBV6-4 and TRBJ1-1; TRBD1 matches 8 bases. This CDR3 has 14 residues. Trimming cost V 6 bases and J 2 bases; bases outside gene matches: 5. Germline V gives CDR1 MRHNA, CDR2 SNTAGT. The CDR3 sequence is CASRPDRANTEAFF. The CDR3 nucleotides read TGTGCCAGCAGACCGGACAGGGCTAACACTGAAGCTTTCTTT.

V is TRBV5-6 and J is TRBJ1-4; D is possibly TRBD1 (5 bases). Germline values: CDR1 SGHDT, CDR2 YYEEEE. This CDR3 has 16 residues. V lost 0 bases and J 7 bases, leaving 16 bases between the germline ends. The CDR3 is CASSLANGGRGEKLFF. The CDR3 DNA reads TGTGCCAGCAGCTTGGCCAACGGGGGGAGAGGTGAAAAACTGTTTTTT.

This clone appeared a single time. Other DNA sequences in the sample encode the same CDR3. This rearrangement joins TRBV18 to TRBJ2-3; perhaps TRBD2 as D (5 bases). Trimming pared 6 bases from V and 2 bases from J, leaving 9 bases between. This CDR3 contains 13 residues. Germline CDR1 reads KGHSH; CDR2 reads LQKENI. CDR3 sequence reads: CASSPRVTDTQYF. The CDR3 DNA reads as TGTGCCAGCTCCCCGAGGGTCACAGATACGCAGTATTTT.

About this clone itself: The same CDR3 also results from other DNA sequences found in this sample. J is TRBJ1-4 and V is TRBV27; D remains unclear. The CDR3 extends over 13 amino acids. V was cut by 2 bases and J by 5 bases, with 6 bases left in between. The germline gives CDR1 MNHEY, CDR2 SMNVEV (reference sequence). This chain's CDR3 is CASSLRGNEKLFF. CDR3 sequence (DNA): TGTGCCAGCAGTTTAAGAGGGAATGAAAAACTGTTTTTT.

This chain connects TRBV6-1 to TRBJ1-4; tentatively, D is TRBD1 (6 bases). Germline CDR1 is MNHNS and CDR2 is SASEGT. The CDR3 runs to 14 residues. The V end lost 6 bases, the J end lost 7 bases, and 15 bases lay between the germline ends. The CDR3 region has the DNA TGTGCCAGCAGGTGGTGGGACATAGCTGAAAAACTGTTTTTT. This translates into CASRWWDIAEKLFF.

Note on this clone: The same CDR3 also results from other DNA sequences found in this sample. The J gene is TRBJ1-5, the V gene TRBV6-1; TRBD1 agrees at 9 bases. This CDR3 has 13 residues. Germline CDR1 is MNHNS and CDR2 is SASEGT. Germline trimming cut 4 bases from V and 6 bases from J; bases unmatched to any gene: 1. The CDR3 is CASSGQGGQPQHF. The CDR3 DNA follows: TGTGCCAGCAGTGGACAGGGGGGTCAGCCCCAGCATTTT.

The chain joins TRBV7-9 to TRBJ2-5; 9 nucleotides match TRBD2. Losses at the gene ends were 1 base for V and 3 bases for J; bases not matched to a gene: 9. Germline-derived CDR1 and CDR2 are SEHNR and FQNEAQ (reference sequence). The CDR3 is made up of 17 amino acids. In nucleotides, the CDR3 is TGTGCCAGCAGCTTAGGGGGCTCTAGCGGGGACAAAGAGACCCAGTACTTC. This sequence encodes CASSLGGSSGDKETQYF.

The DNA of the CDR3 is TGTGCCAGCAGCTTAGTGGCCCCGTACAATGAGCAGTTCTTC. It specifies CASSLVAPYNEQFF. The rearrangement links TRBV7-2 to TRBJ2-1, with D unresolved. Trimming removed 1 base from V and 4 bases from J, with 8 bases in between. Looked up from germline, CDR1 is SGHTA and CDR2 is FQGNSA. This CDR3 is 14 amino acids long.

The chain joins TRBV6-1 to TRBJ1-2; D gene unclear. This CDR3 comprises 14 residues. The germline CDR1 and CDR2 sequences are MNHNS and SASEGT. V lost 5 bases and J lost 4, with 14 bases in between. CDR3 amino acids: CASSQENGSYGYTF. The CDR3, as DNA: TGTGCCAGCAGTCAGGAGAACGGGAGCTATGGCTACACCTTC.

DNA of the CDR3: TGTGCCAGCAGCTTATGGGAGAACACTGAAGCTTTCTTT. Protein: CASSLWENTEAFF. V is TRBV11-2 and J is TRBJ1-1; D gene unclear. Germline values: CDR1 SGHAT, CDR2 FQNNGV. Trimming removed 2 bases from V and 1 base from J, with 5 bases in between. There are 13 residues in the CDR3. Using reference TRBV11-2 and TRBJ1-1 for the parts outside the CDR3, the full variable domain is EAGVAQSPRYKIIEKRQSVAFWCNPISGHATLYWYQQILGQGPKLLIQFQNNGVVDDSQLPKDRFSAERLKGVDSTLKIQPAKLEDSAVYLCASSLWENTEAFFGQGTRLTVV.

The V and J genes are TRBV7-9 and TRBJ2-7; D not resolved. The ends were cut back, 6 bases at V and 2 bases at J, with 8 bases in the middle. Looked up from germline, CDR1 is SEHNR and CDR2 is FQNEAQ (reference sequence). This CDR3 comprises 12 residues. The CDR3 region has the DNA TGTGCCAGCAGTTCTCCCCCCTACGAGCAGTACTTC. This sequence encodes CASSSPPYEQYF.

The V call is TRBV6-1, the J call TRBJ1-3, with 12 positions matching TRBD1. CDR1 is MNHNS, CDR2 SASEGT, per germline. V lost 11 bases to trimming and J lost 2 bases; unmatched junction nucleotides: 7. This CDR3 region has 15 residues. The CDR3 sequence: CASQRDRGPGNTIYF. The CDR3 nucleotides are TGTGCCTCCCAACGGGACAGGGGGCCTGGAAACACCATATATTTT.

The chain couples TRBV18 to TRBJ2-1, with 7 bases that match TRBD1. The V gene end was trimmed by 7 bases and the J gene end by 7 bases; junction bases not matched to a gene: 10. Germline assignment: CDR1 KGHSH and CDR2 LQKENI. The CDR3 contains 14 residues. CDR3 amino acids: CASYAGGGWNEQFF. The CDR3 coding sequence is TGTGCCAGCTATGCAGGGGGTGGTTGGAATGAGCAGTTCTTC.

The V call is TRBV10-3, the J call TRBJ2-7, with 9 bases identical to TRBD2. Losses at the gene ends were 2 bases for V and 6 bases for J; bases not matched to a gene: 14. The CDR3 contains 17 residues. Germline CDR1 is ENHRY and CDR2 is SYGVKD. This chain's CDR3 is CAISEQIGGGRESEQYF. For the CDR3, the DNA is TGTGCCATCAGTGAGCAAATTGGTGGCGGGAGGGAGAGCGAGCAGTACTTC.

The rearrangement joins TRBV10-3 to TRBJ2-7, with a weak D call TRBD2 (6 bases). The CDR3 is made up of 14 amino acids. V lost 2 bases and J lost 2, with 10 bases in between. Germline V gene data show CDR1 as ENHRY and CDR2 as SYGVKD. CDR3 sequence: CAISEERAPYEQYF. As DNA, the CDR3 is TGTGCCATCAGTGAGGAGCGGGCCCCCTACGAGCAGTACTTC.

This clone was observed a few times. Relative to the germline gene, one junction end is altered; a read error may explain this. The identical CDR3 is also encoded by other nucleotide sequences in the sample. V and J are TRBV18 and TRBJ1-1; D might be TRBD1 (5 bases). The CDR3 loop spans 12 amino acids. In germline, CDR1 is KGHSH, CDR2 LQKENI. In DNA, the CDR3 is TGTGCCAGCTCGCCACAGGACACTGAAGCTTTCTTT. It encodes CASSPQDTEAFF.

The genes are TRBV5-1 and TRBJ1-2; TRBD1 matches 8 bases. Unmatched junction bases numbered 19, after V lost 0 bases and J lost 6 bases. The germline V gene has CDR1 SGHRS and CDR2 YFSETQ. This CDR3 spans 19 amino acids. The CDR3 spells CASSLAGRRVGQGIHGYTF. The CDR3 coding sequence is TGCGCCAGCAGCTTGGCCGGGAGGCGCGTAGGACAGGGAATCCATGGCTACACCTTC.

This chain connects TRBV7-2 to TRBJ2-4, with 10 bases lining up with TRBD2. The CDR3 length is 17 residues. V trimming: 1 base; J trimming: 1 base; junction bases outside the gene matches: 4. Germline assignment: CDR1 SGHTA and CDR2 FQGNSA. The CDR3 spells CASSLGGLADAKNIQYF. CDR3 coding DNA: TGTGCCAGCAGCTTAGGTGGACTAGCGGACGCCAAAAACATTCAGTACTTC.

On this clone: This specimen includes other DNA sequences encoding the same CDR3. The chain links TRBV9 to TRBJ2-7; no clear D gene. Germline lookup yields CDR1 SGDLS and CDR2 YYNGEE. This CDR3 contains 12 residues. Trimming shortened V by 0 bases and J by 7 bases, and 8 bases separated the two germline ends. CDR3 DNA sequence: TGTGCCAGCAGCGTAGATGGCGGAGAGCAGTACTTC. It specifies CASSVDGGEQYF.

This chain joins TRBV28 and TRBJ1-2; no clear D. Trimming shortened V by 4 bases and J by 0 bases, and 15 bases separated the two germline ends. Germline assignment: CDR1 MDHEN and CDR2 SYDVKM. The CDR3 is made up of 16 amino acids. CDR3 amino acids: CASSWGSGVSNYGYTF. Here the CDR3 DNA reads TGTGCCAGCAGTTGGGGTTCTGGGGTCTCTAACTATGGCTACACCTTC.

The chain carries TRBV25-1 and TRBJ1-2; D gene ambiguous. V lost 8 bases, J lost 8 bases, and 15 bases lay in between. The CDR3 has 12 amino acids. From germline, CDR1 is MGHDK and CDR2 SYGVNS. CDR3 in DNA: TGTGCCAGCCGGACGGGGTTTGGGGGCTACACCTTC. Translation gives CASRTGFGGYTF.

This clone was seen a single time. Other DNA sequences of this sample code for an identical CDR3. The chain's CDR3 is CASSPGQGSYEQYF. CDR3 in DNA: TGTGCCAGCTCACCAGGACAGGGGTCCTACGAGCAGTACTTC. The chain uses TRBV18 and TRBJ2-7; the match to TRBD1 covers 9 bases. With V trimmed by 2 bases and J by 1 base, 0 bases remained unmatched. CDR1 and CDR2 from the germline V gene are KGHSH and LQKENI. CDR3 size: 14 residues.

The genes are TRBV5-1 and TRBJ1-2; 7 nucleotides align to TRBD1. Looked up from germline, CDR1 is SGHRS and CDR2 is YFSETQ. V lost 4 bases, J lost 0 bases, and 6 bases stayed unmatched. This CDR3 region has 15 residues. The CDR3 sequence: CASSLPDRPNYGYTF. The CDR3 DNA follows: TGCGCCAGCAGCCTGCCGGACAGGCCTAACTATGGCTACACCTTC. Together with reference TRBV5-1 and TRBJ1-2, the CDR3 gives the full variable domain: KAGVTQTPRYLIKTRGQQVTLSCSPISGHRSVSWYQQTPGQGLQFLFEYFSETQRNKGNFPGRFSGRQFSNSRSEMNVSTLELGDSALYLCASSLPDRPNYGYTFGSGTRLTVV.

This rearrangement joins TRBV9 to TRBJ1-6; D call uncertain. Looked up from germline, CDR1 is SGDLS and CDR2 is YYNGEE. The ends were cut back, 0 bases at V and 7 bases at J, with 11 bases in the middle. There are 15 residues in the CDR3. CDR3 nucleotide sequence: TGTGCCAGCAGCGTAGCCCCTTCGGAAAATTCACCCCTCCACTTT. This sequence encodes CASSVAPSENSPLHF. Complete variable domain (other parts from reference TRBV9 and TRBJ1-6): DSGVTQTPKHLITATGQRVTLRCSPRSGDLSVYWYQQSLDQGLQFLIQYYNGEERAKGNILERFSAQQFPDLHSELNLSSLELGDSALYFCASSVAPSENSPLHFGNGTRLTVT.

As DNA, the CDR3 is TGTGCCAGCAGCTTAACGAGGGGGAATCCCACAGATACGCAGTATTTT. Translation: CASSLTRGNPTDTQYF. The chain has TRBV7-8 and TRBJ2-3; D is perhaps TRBD1 (6 bases). The CDR3 runs 16 residues. The ends were cut back, 2 bases at V and 2 bases at J, with 14 bases in the middle. Germline assignment: CDR1 SGHVS and CDR2 FQNEAQ.

The rearrangement links TRBV9 to TRBJ1-2; possibly TRBD1 for D (6 bases). This CDR3 region has 14 residues. Trimming removed 0 bases at V and 7 bases at J, with 13 bases between. CDR1 and CDR2 (germline): SGDLS, YYNGEE. The CDR3 coding sequence is TGTGCCAGCAGCGTAGGGCAGGGGAAGATTGGCTACACCTTC. Amino acid sequence: CASSVGQGKIGYTF. The entire variable domain, with the rest obtained from reference TRBV9 and TRBJ1-2, is as follows: DSGVTQTPKHLITATGQRVTLRCSPRSGDLSVYWYQQSLDQGLQFLIQYYNGEERAKGNILERFSAQQFPDLHSELNLSSLELGDSALYFCASSVGQGKIGYTFGSGTRLTVV.

The chain links TRBV5-1 to TRBJ2-3; a weak D match, TRBD2 (6 bases). The germline V and J ends were trimmed by 4 bases and 4 bases, with 16 bases remaining between them. The germline CDR1 and CDR2 sequences are SGHRS and YFSETQ. The CDR3 runs 15 residues. The CDR3 reads CASSRMGGDADTQYF. The CDR3 DNA reads as TGCGCCAGCAGCCGTATGGGGGGTGACGCAGATACGCAGTATTTT.

This chain uses TRBV7-2 with TRBJ2-3; TRBD2 is a possible D gene (6 bases). Trimming shortened V by 3 bases and J by 6 bases, and 16 bases separated the two germline ends. The germline V gene encodes CDR1 SGHTA and CDR2 FQGNSA. The CDR3 totals 15 residues. Here the CDR3 DNA reads TGTGCCAGCAGCTTTGATAGCGTGGGGAGGGATACGCAGTATTTT. This sequence encodes CASSFDSVGRDTQYF. Using reference TRBV7-2 and TRBJ2-3 for the parts outside the CDR3, the full variable domain is GAGVSQSPSNKVTEKGKDVELRCDPISGHTALYWYRQSLGQGLEFLIYFQGNSAPDKSGLPSDRFSAERTGGSVSTLTIQRTQQEDSAVYLCASSFDSVGRDTQYFGPGTRLTVL.

This chain links TRBV6-5 with TRBJ2-1; 9 positions match TRBD2. V was clipped by 9 bases and J by 7 bases; unmatched bases: 10. Germline V lookup: CDR1 MNHEY, CDR2 SVGAGI. This CDR3 spans 14 amino acids. CDR3 nucleotides: TGTGCCAGTATGCGGGAGGGCAAAGGTAATGAGCAGTTCTTC. Its translation is CASMREGKGNEQFF.

The J gene is TRBJ2-2, the V gene TRBV10-3; D call uncertain. CDR3 size: 12 residues. CDR1 is ENHRY and CDR2 is SYGVKD in the germline V gene. V shed 2 bases and J shed 6 bases, with 4 bases lying between them. The DNA of the CDR3 is TGTGCCATCAGTGAGCCCGCCGGGGAGCTGTTTTTT. This translates into CAISEPAGELFF.

The chain links TRBV21-1 to TRBJ2-1; the table's D call, TRBD1, has no DNA check behind it. TRBV21-1 has pseudogene status. This CDR3 region has 14 residues. The CDR3 coding sequence is TGTGCCAGCGCCACAGGACAGGGGAAGAGTGAGCAGTTCTTC. It codes for CASATGQGKSEQFF.